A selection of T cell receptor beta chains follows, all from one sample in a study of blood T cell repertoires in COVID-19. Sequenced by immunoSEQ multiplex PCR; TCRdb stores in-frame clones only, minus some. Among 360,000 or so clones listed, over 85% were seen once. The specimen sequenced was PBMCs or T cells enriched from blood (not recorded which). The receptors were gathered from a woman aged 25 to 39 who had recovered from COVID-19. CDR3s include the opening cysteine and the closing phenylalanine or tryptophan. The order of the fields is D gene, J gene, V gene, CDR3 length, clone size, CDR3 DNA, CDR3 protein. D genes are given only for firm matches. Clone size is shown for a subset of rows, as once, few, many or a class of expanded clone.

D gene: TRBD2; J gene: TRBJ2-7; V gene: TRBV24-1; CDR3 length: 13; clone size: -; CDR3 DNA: TGTGCCACCGCAGCGGGGACCGACTACGAGCAGTACTTC; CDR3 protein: CATAAGTDYEQYF
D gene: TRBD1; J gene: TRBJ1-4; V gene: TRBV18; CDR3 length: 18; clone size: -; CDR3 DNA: TGTGCCAGCTCACCAAGGGGACAGGGGATAGCAACTAATGAAAAACTGTTTTTT; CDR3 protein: CASSPRGQGIATNEKLFF
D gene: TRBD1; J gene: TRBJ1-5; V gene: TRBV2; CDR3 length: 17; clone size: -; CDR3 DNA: TGTGCCAGCAGTGTGTTGGGACAGCCAGGAGGGAATCAGCCCCAGCATTTT; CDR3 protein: CASSVLGQPGGNQPQHF
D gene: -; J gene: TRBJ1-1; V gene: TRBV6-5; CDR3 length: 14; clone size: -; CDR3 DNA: TGTGCCAGCAGTTACAAAGGGTTGAGGGCTGAAGCTTTCTTT; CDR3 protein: CASSYKGLRAEAFF
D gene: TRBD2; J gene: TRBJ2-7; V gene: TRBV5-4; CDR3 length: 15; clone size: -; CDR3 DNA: TGTGCCAGCAGCGGGAGCGGGACGCTATCCTACGAGCAGTACTTC; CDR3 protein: CASSGSGTLSYEQYF
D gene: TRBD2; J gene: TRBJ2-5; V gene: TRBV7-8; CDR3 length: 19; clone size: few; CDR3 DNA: TGTGCCAGCAGCTTAGGTTCGGCTAGCGGGGGACCTCTCCAAGAGACCCAGTACTTC; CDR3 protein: CASSLGSASGGPLQETQYF
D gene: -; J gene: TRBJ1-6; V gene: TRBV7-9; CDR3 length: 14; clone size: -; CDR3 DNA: TGTGCCAGCAGCCCGGGACAAGGGGGAGCACCCCTCCACTTT; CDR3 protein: CASSPGQGGAPLHF
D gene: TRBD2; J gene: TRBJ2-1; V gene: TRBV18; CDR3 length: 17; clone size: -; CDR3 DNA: TGTGCCAGCTCTTATTACTCTAGCGGGAGCTCCTACAATGAGCAGTTCTTC; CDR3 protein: CASSYYSSGSSYNEQFF
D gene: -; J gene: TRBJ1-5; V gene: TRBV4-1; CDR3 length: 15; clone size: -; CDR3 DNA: TGCGCCAGCAGCCAAGATTATTACGAAGGACTGGTTGAGCATTTT; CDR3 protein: CASSQDYYEGLVEHF
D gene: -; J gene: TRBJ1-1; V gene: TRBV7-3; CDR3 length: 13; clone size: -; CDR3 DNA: TGTGCCAGCAGACTAAACAGGGACACTGAAGCTTTCTTT; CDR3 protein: CASRLNRDTEAFF
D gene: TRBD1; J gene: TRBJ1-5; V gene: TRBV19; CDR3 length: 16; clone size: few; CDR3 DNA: TGTGCCAGTTCGAGGACAGGACTAGCGACCAATCAGCCCCAGCATTTT; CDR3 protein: CASSRTGLATNQPQHF
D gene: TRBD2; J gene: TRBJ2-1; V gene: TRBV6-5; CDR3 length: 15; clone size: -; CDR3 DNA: TGTGCCAGCAAACCGACGGGAGGGGCCTACAATGAGCAGTTCTTC; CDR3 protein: CASKPTGGAYNEQFF
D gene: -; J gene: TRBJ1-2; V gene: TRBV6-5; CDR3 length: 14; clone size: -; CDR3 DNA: TGTGCCAGCAGTTACACCGAGACAGACAACGGCTACACCTTC; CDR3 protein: CASSYTETDNGYTF
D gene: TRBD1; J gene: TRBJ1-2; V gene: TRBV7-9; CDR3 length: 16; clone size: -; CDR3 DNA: TGTGCCAGCAGCTCCTACCCGGGACAGGGGTACTATGGCTACACCTTC; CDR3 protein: CASSSYPGQGYYGYTF
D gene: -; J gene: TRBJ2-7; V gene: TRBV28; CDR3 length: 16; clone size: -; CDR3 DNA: TGTGCCAGCAGTCCATCGAGAGGCTGGGTTGTCTACGAGCAGTACTTC; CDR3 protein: CASSPSRGWVVYEQYF
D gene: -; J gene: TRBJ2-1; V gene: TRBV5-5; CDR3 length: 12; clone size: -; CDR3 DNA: TGTGCCAGCAGCGGCAGGACACTTGAGCAGTTCTTC; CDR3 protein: CASSGRTLEQFF
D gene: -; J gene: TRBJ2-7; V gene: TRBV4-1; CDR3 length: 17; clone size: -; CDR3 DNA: TGCGCCAGCAGCCAGGAATACCTTCCCGGGAACCCTGGGGAGCAGTACTTC; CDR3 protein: CASSQEYLPGNPGEQYF
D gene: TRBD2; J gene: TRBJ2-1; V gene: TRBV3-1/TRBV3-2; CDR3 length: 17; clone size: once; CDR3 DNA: TGTGCCAGCAGCCGACCAAATAGCGGGAGGGCCGACAATGAGCAGTTCTTC; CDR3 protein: CASSRPNSGRADNEQFF
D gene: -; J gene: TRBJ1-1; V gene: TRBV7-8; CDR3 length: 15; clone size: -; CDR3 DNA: TGTGCCAGCAGCTTACAGGGGTCCTTCGGAACTGAAGCTTTCTTT; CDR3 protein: CASSLQGSFGTEAFF
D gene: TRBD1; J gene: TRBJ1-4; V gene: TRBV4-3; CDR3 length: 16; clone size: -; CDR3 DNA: TGCGCCAGCAGCCAAGACAGGGGGGCAACTAATGAAAAACTGTTTTTT; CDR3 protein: CASSQDRGATNEKLFF
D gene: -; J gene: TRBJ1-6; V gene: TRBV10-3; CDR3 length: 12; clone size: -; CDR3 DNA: TGTGCCATCAGTGCCGGGGATTCACCCCTCCACTTT; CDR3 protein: CAISAGDSPLHF
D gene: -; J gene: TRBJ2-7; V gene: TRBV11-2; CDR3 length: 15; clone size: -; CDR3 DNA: TGTGCCAGCAGCTTAGACGGGGGGCTCCCCTACGAGCAGTACTTC; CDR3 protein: CASSLDGGLPYEQYF